This T cell receptor (beta chain) was documented in a study of TIL therapy for anti-PD-1-resistant metastatic lung cancer. Turning to the study itself: Most patients had lung adenocarcinoma. Median tumor mutation burden was around 1.6 mutations per megabase. Findings of the study overall: The baseline peripheral repertoire was partially replaced by infused TIL clonotypes that later decayed.

V was pared by 3 bases and J by 8 bases, with 6 bases of the junction left unmatched. Germline-derived CDR1 and CDR2 are LNHNV and YYDKDF (reference sequence). This CDR3 region has 14 residues. Comment on this clone: Its antigen is undetermined.

Time point noted: pre-treatment sample, taken before nivolumab and TIL therapy. Sequencing used immunoSEQ v3. Only in-frame clones appear in the TCRdb table, and some are missing; sequencing was by immunoSEQ multiplex PCR. The data show some 32,000 clones, just under 75% seen once. The receptor comes from a woman aged 30 to 85 with non-small cell lung cancer. This material consisted of blood, taken at baseline. The rearrangement joins TRBV15 to TRBJ1-2, with TRBD1 matching over 10 bases. In DNA form, the CDR3 reads TGTGCCACCAGCAGGGGACAGGGGTCCTTCGGCTACACCTTC. This codes for CATSRGQGSFGYTF. The entire variable domain, with the rest obtained from reference TRBV15 and TRBJ1-2, is as follows: DAMVIQNPRYQVTQFGKPVTLSCSQTLNHNVMYWYQQKSSQAPKLLFHYYDKDFNNEADTPDNFQSRRPNTSFCFLDIRSPGLGDTAMYLCATSRGQGSFGYTFGSGTRLTVV.